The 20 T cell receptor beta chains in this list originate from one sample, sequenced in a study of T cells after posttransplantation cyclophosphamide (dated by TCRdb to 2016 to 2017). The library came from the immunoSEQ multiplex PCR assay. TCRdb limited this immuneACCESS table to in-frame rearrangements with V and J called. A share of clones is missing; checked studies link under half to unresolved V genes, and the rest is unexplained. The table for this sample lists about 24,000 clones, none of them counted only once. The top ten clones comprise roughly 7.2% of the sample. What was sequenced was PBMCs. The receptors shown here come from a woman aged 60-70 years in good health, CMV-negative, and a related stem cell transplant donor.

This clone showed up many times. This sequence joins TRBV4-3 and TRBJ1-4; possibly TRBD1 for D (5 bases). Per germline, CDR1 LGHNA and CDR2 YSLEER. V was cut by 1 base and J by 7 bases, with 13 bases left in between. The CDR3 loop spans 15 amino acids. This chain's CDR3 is CASSQAGSGGEKLFF. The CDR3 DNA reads TGCGCCAGCAGCCAAGCCGGGTCCGGGGGTGAAAAACTGTTTTTT.

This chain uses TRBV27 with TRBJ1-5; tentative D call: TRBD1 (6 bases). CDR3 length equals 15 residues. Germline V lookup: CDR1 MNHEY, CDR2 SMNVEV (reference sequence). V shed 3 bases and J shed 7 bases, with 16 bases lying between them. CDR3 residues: CASSFGRGGRQPQHF. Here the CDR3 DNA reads TGTGCCAGCAGTTTTGGCAGGGGTGGAAGACAGCCCCAGCATTTT.

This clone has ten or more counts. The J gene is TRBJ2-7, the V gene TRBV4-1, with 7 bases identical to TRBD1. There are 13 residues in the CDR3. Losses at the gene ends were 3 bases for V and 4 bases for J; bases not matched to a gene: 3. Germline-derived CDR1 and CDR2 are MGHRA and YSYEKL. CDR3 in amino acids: CASSQTTGYEQYV. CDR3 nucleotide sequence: TGCGCCAGCAGCCAGACGACAGGGTACGAGCAGTACGTC.

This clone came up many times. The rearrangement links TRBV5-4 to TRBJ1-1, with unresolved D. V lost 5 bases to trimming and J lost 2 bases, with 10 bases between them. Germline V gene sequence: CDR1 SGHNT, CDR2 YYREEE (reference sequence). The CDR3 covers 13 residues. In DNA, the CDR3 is TGTGCCAGCAGAGCGGGGATCAACACTGAAGCTTTCTTT. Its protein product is CASRAGINTEAFF.

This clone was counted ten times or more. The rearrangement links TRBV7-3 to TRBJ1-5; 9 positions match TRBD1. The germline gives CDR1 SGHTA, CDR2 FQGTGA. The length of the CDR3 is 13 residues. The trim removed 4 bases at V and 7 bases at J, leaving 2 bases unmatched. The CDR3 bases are TGTGCCAGCAGCTCGGACAGGGGCCAGCCCCAGCATTTT. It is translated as CASSSDRGQPQHF.

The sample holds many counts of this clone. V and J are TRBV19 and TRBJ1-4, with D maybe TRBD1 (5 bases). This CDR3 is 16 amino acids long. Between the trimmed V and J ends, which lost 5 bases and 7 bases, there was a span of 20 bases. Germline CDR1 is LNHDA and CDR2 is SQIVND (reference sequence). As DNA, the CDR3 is TGTGCCAGTAGTCGCCCCGCAGGGCCCCTTGGTGAAAAACTGTTTTTT. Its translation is CASSRPAGPLGEKLFF.

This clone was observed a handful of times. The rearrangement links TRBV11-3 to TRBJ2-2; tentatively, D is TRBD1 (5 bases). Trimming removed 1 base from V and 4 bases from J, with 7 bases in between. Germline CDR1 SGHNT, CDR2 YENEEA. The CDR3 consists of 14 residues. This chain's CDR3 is CASSLGRATGELFF. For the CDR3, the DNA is TGTGCCAGCAGCTTAGGCAGGGCCACCGGGGAGCTGTTTTTT.

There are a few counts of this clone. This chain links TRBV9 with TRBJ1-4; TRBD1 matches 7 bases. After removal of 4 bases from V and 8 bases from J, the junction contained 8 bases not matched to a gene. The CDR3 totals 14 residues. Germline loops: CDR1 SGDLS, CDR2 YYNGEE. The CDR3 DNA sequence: TGTGCCAGCAGCCCGAGGACAGGAGGAGAAAAACTGTTTTTT. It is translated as CASSPRTGGEKLFF.

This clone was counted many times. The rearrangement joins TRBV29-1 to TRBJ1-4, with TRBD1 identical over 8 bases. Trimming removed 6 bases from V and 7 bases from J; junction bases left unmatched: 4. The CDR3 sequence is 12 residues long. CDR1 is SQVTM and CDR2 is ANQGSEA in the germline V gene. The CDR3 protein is CSVGTGSEKLFF. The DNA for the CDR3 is TGCAGCGTCGGGACAGGCTCTGAAAAACTGTTTTTT.

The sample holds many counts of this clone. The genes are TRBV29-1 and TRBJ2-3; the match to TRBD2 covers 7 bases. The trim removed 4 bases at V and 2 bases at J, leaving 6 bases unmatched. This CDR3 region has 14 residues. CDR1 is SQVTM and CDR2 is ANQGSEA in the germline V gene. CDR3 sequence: CSVVTGTITDTQYF. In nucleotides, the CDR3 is TGCAGCGTTGTCACCGGGACTATCACAGATACGCAGTATTTT.

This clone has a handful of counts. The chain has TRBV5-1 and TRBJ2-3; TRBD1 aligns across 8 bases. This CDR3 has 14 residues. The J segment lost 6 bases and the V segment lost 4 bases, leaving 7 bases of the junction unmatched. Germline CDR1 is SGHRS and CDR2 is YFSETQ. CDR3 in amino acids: CASSLRGQLDTQYF. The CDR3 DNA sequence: TGCGCCAGCAGCCTCAGGGGGCAGTTGGATACGCAGTATTTT.

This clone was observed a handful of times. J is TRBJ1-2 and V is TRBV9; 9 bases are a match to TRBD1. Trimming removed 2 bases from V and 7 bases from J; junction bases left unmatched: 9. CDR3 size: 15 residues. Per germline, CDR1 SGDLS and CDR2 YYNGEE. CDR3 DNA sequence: TGTGCCAGCAGCGTCCCGGGACAGGGTGGTGGTGGCTACACCTTC. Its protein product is CASSVPGQGGGGYTF.

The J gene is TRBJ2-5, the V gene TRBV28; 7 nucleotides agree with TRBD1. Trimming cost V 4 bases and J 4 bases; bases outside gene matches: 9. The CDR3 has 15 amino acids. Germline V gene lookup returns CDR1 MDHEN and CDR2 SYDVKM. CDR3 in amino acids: CASSSPRQGLETQYF. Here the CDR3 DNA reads TGTGCCAGCAGTTCACCAAGACAGGGTTTAGAGACCCAGTACTTC.

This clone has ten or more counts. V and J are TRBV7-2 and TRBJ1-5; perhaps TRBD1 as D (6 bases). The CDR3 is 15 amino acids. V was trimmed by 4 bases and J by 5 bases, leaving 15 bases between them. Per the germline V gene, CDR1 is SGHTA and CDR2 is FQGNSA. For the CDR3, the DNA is TGTGCCAGCAGCTACACGGGGGCGGGGGATCAGCCCCAGCATTTT. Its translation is CASSYTGAGDQPQHF.

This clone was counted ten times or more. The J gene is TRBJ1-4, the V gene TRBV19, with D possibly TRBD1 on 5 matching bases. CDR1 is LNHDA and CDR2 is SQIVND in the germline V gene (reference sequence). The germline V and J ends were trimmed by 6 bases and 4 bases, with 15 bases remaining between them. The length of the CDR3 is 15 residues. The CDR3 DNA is TGTGCCAGTAGCCTACGGGACGGGGGTAATGAAAAACTGTTTTTT. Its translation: CASSLRDGGNEKLFF.

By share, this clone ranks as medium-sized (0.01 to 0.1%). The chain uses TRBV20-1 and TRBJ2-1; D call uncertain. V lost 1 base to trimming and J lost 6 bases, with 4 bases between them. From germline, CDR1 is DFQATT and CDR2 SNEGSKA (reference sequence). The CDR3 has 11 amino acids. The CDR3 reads CSARGPNEQFF. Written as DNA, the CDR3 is TGCAGTGCTAGAGGGCCCAATGAGCAGTTCTTC.

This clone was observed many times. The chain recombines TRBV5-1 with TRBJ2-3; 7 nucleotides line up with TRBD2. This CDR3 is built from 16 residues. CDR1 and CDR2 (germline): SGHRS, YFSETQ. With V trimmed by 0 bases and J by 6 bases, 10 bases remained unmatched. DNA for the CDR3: TGCGCCAGCAGCTTGGCCGGCGGGAGAACCGCGGATACGCAGTATTTT. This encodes CASSLAGGRTADTQYF.

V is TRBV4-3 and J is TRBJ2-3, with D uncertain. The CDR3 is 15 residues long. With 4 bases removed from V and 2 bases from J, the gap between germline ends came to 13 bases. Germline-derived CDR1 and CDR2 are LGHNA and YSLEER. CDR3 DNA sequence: TGCGCCAGCAGCCGAAACCCTAGTCCCACAGATACGCAGTATTTT. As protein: CASSRNPSPTDTQYF.

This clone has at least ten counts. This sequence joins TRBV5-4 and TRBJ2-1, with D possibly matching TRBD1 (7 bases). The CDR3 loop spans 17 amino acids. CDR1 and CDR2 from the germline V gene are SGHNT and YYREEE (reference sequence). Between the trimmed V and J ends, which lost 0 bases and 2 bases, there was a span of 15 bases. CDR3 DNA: TGTGCCAGCAGCTTGGGGGGTCAGGGGGGCCCCTACAATGAGCAGTTCTTC. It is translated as CASSLGGQGGPYNEQFF.

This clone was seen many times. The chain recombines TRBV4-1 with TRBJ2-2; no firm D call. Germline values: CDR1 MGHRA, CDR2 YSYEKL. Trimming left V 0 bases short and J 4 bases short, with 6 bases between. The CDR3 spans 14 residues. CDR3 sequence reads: CASSQDSVTGELFF. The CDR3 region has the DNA TGCGCCAGCAGCCAAGATTCTGTCACCGGGGAGCTGTTTTTT.